These 11 T cell receptor beta chains came from one sample sequenced in a study of T cell repertoires in cytomegalovirus infection. Each CDR3 protein gets one entry after TCRdb re-called the reads with MiXCR. The table shows about 250,000 distinct CDR3 sequences, with 15% to 20% occurring only once. Sequencing input: CD8+ T cells from PBMCs. Receptors originate from a human donor in good health (CMV status not recorded). Some clones in this sample may be carry-over from other donors' samples.

V usage is TRBV4-3 and J usage is TRBJ2-7; possibly TRBD1 for D (5 bases). Trimming pared 0 bases from V and 0 bases from J, leaving 9 bases between. CDR3 length: 15 amino acids. CDR1 is LGHNA, CDR2 YSLEER, per germline. The CDR3 DNA reads TGCGCCAGCAGCCAAGATCGGCAGGGCTCCTACGAGCAGTACTTC. The encoded protein is CASSQDRQGSYEQYF.

This sequence joins TRBV12-3 or TRBV12-4 and TRBJ2-1; D remains unclear. CDR3 length: 15 amino acids. Trimming left V 2 bases short and J 0 bases short, with 8 bases between. The CDR3 protein is CASSLSPGSYNEQFF. The CDR3 DNA is TGTGCCAGCAGTTTAAGTCCGGGCTCCTACAATGAGCAGTTCTTC.

The gene calls are TRBV12-3 or TRBV12-4 and TRBJ1-2; D gene uncertain. Trimming stripped 6 bases from V and 8 bases from J, with 19 bases between. This CDR3 contains 14 residues. This CDR3 reads CASSNSPVGRGYTF. DNA for the CDR3: TGTGCCAGCAGCAACAGCCCCGTAGGGCGCGGCTACACCTTC.

Written as DNA, the CDR3 is TGCGCCAGCAGCGGCGGGATTCCTAACTATGGCTACACCTTC. As protein: CASSGGIPNYGYTF. V and J are TRBV5-1 and TRBJ1-2; D gene uncertain. Germline loops: CDR1 SGHRS, CDR2 YFSETQ. The CDR3 spans 14 residues. V was clipped by 4 bases and J by 0 bases, with 10 bases between them.

The CDR3 spells CAISPSRDGGYEQYF. The CDR3 nucleotides are TGTGCCATCAGCCCATCCCGTGACGGGGGGTACGAGCAGTACTTC. This chain links TRBV10-3 with TRBJ2-7, with 7 nucleotides matching TRBD2. V trimming: 6 bases; J trimming: 4 bases; junction bases outside the gene matches: 12. Germline V gene sequence: CDR1 ENHRY, CDR2 SYGVKD. The CDR3 contains 15 residues.

This sequence joins TRBV4-3 and TRBJ2-5, with 7 bases matching TRBD1. Trimming removed 4 bases from V and 5 bases from J; junction bases left unmatched: 10. CDR1 and CDR2 (germline): LGHNA, YSLEER. The CDR3 consists of 15 residues. The CDR3 spells CASSLHLTGLETQYF. DNA of the CDR3: TGCGCCAGCAGCCTACACCTGACAGGGCTGGAGACCCAGTACTTC.

This clonotype was counted ten times or more. The chain combines TRBV7-4 with TRBJ2-4; 12 bases match TRBD2. This CDR3 comprises 20 residues. Germline-derived CDR1 and CDR2 are SGHVT and SQSDAQ. The junction had 15 bases not matched to a gene; V was cut back by 5 bases and J by 1 base. Written as DNA, the CDR3 is TGTGCCAGCAGCCTCAATATGACTAGCGGGGGCCTCCCCGCCAAAAACATTCAGTACTTC. Its protein is CASSLNMTSGGLPAKNIQYF. Using reference TRBV7-4 and TRBJ2-4 for the parts outside the CDR3, the full variable domain is GAGVSQSPRYKVAKRGRDVALRCDSISGHVTLYWYRQTLGQGSEVLTYSQSDAQRDKSGRPSGRFSAERPERSVSTLKIQRTEQGDSAVYLCASSLNMTSGGLPAKNIQYFGAGTRLSVL.

This clonotype was seen many times. J is TRBJ2-2 and V is TRBV7-6, with TRBD2 identical over 12 bases. The germline gives CDR1 SGHVS, CDR2 FNYEAQ. The trim removed 4 bases at V and 6 bases at J, leaving 6 bases unmatched. The CDR3 is 16 residues long. CDR3 in DNA: TGTGCCAGCAGCTCAACTAGCGGGGGGCAAGCCGGGGAGCTGTTTTTT. Amino acid sequence: CASSSTSGGQAGELFF.

The chain recombines TRBV5-4 with TRBJ1-2; D not resolved. CDR1 is SGHNT, CDR2 YYREEE, per germline (reference sequence). V was trimmed by 6 bases and J by 8 bases, leaving 14 bases between them. The CDR3 is made up of 12 amino acids. CDR3 bases: TGTGCCAGCACTTTAGAGGCGCAGGGCTACACCTTC. Its protein is CASTLEAQGYTF.

J is TRBJ2-7 and V is TRBV6-2 or TRBV6-3; possibly TRBD2 for D (7 bases). The CDR3 consists of 17 residues. Germline V lookup: CDR1 MNHEY, CDR2 SVGEGT. With 0 bases removed from V and 2 bases from J, the gap between germline ends came to 17 bases. CDR3 sequence (DNA): TGTGCCAGCAGTTACTCTAAGGGGGGACTACAAACCTACGAGCAGTACTTC. It encodes CASSYSKGGLQTYEQYF.

The chain uses TRBV7-9 and TRBJ2-5, with 10 bases identical to TRBD1. Germline CDR1 is SEHNR and CDR2 is FQNEAQ (reference sequence). This CDR3 contains 17 residues. The trim removed 6 bases at V and 3 bases at J, leaving 13 bases unmatched. CDR3 sequence (DNA): TGTGCCAGCAGGCACCCCGGCGGGACAGGGGAGGAAGAGACCCAGTACTTC. Its translation: CASRHPGGTGEEETQYF.